The 13 T cell receptor beta chains below come from one sample, sequenced in a study of T-cell memory formation after mild COVID-19 (dated by TCRdb to the early 2020s). The library relied on 5' RACE. These reads were obtained on an Illumina NovaSeq 6000. TCRdb ran its own pipeline on the public reads, namely fastp trimming at Q25 and MiXCR clone calling, and kept in-frame beta chains. CDR3 protein sequences are deduplicated, and each keeps its most common genes and DNA. This sample comprises about 190,000 distinct CDR3 sequences, around 20% of them detected only once. Jointly, the top ten make up 2.4% of the sample. The specimen was PBMCs or a T cell subset sorted from them (not recorded which). The receptors shown here come from an adult woman who had mild COVID-19 (a few samples of this study predate the infection). The sample titles of this study are shuffled in the database, so cell type and time point are left out; the donor was told from shared clones.

This clonotype was picked up a small number of times. The chain links TRBV4-1 to TRBJ1-1; TRBD1 might be the D (5 bases). This CDR3 is 15 amino acids long. The V and J ends lost 1 base and 6 bases respectively, with 15 bases between them. CDR1 is MGHRA and CDR2 is YSYEKL in the germline V gene. The CDR3 reads CASSQGAGPKSEAFF. The CDR3 DNA sequence: TGCGCCAGCAGCCAAGGAGCGGGACCGAAGTCTGAAGCTTTCTTT.

This clonotype was seen more than once but under ten times. The CDR3 bases are TGTGCCAGCGGGACTAGCGGTCGCACAGATACGCAGTATTTT. Translation gives CASGTSGRTDTQYF. The chain couples TRBV6-5 to TRBJ2-3; TRBD2 aligns across 11 bases. The germline gives CDR1 MNHEY, CDR2 SVGAGI. The CDR3 consists of 14 residues. Trimming took 8 bases from V and 1 from J; bases not matched to a gene: 2.

In this sample, this clonotype turned up many times. The V call is TRBV5-1, the J call TRBJ2-1; a weak D match, TRBD2 (5 bases). Trimming took 0 bases from V and 2 from J, leaving 18 bases between them. Germline assignment: CDR1 SGHRS and CDR2 YFSETQ. This CDR3 region has 18 residues. Written as DNA, the CDR3 is TGCGCCAGCAGCTTGGGGATATCCCTAAGCGGAGCCTACAATGAGCAGTTCTTC. This gives the protein CASSLGISLSGAYNEQFF. Complete variable domain (other parts from reference TRBV5-1 and TRBJ2-1): KAGVTQTPRYLIKTRGQQVTLSCSPISGHRSVSWYQQTPGQGLQFLFEYFSETQRNKGNFPGRFSGRQFSNSRSEMNVSTLELGDSALYLCASSLGISLSGAYNEQFFGPGTRLTVL.

V gene TRBV6-1 combines with J gene TRBJ1-4, with D perhaps matching TRBD1 (6 bases). V was cut by 8 bases and J by 7 bases, with 14 bases left in between. This CDR3 spans 13 amino acids. The germline gives CDR1 MNHNS, CDR2 SASEGT. The CDR3 loop reads CASGPGGGEKLFF. The CDR3 DNA reads as TGTGCCAGCGGGCCCGGAGGGGGTGAAAAACTGTTTTTT.

The gene calls are TRBV6-5 and TRBJ1-1; D is uncertain. This CDR3 contains 14 residues. Germline lookup yields CDR1 MNHEY and CDR2 SVGAGI. Between the trimmed V and J ends, which lost 0 bases and 4 bases, there was a span of 9 bases. In nucleotides, the CDR3 is TGTGCCAGCAGTTACTCGGGTTTGGGCACTGAAGCTTTCTTT. Translating it yields CASSYSGLGTEAFF.

V and J are TRBV9 and TRBJ1-6; TRBD1 might be the D (5 bases). Germline V gives CDR1 SGDLS, CDR2 YYNGEE. This CDR3 has 15 amino acids. V gave up 0 bases and J gave up 9 bases, with 13 bases separating them. The CDR3 reads CASSVVEGGGSPLHF. For the CDR3, the DNA is TGTGCCAGCAGCGTAGTTGAAGGTGGGGGTTCACCCCTCCACTTT.

This clonotype was seen a few times. This chain links TRBV7-2 with TRBJ2-5; 13 bases map to TRBD2. Trimming at V came to 5 bases and at J to 7 bases, leaving 10 bases not matched to a gene. The germline CDR1 and CDR2 sequences are SGHTA and FQGNSA. There are 16 residues in the CDR3. DNA for the CDR3: TGTGCCAGCAGCGCCTCCGGGACTAGCGGGGCGATGACCCAGTACTTC. Residues: CASSASGTSGAMTQYF. Full variable domain (outside the CDR3, taken from reference TRBV7-2 and TRBJ2-5): GAGVSQSPSNKVTEKGKDVELRCDPISGHTALYWYRQSLGQGLEFLIYFQGNSAPDKSGLPSDRFSAERTGGSVSTLTIQRTQQEDSAVYLCASSASGTSGAMTQYFGPGTRLLVL.

Notes on this clonotype: Given the absence of the conserved phenylalanine or tryptophan at the CDR3 end, a read error is likely. The limits of the CDR3 on the DNA are not certain, so only TCRdb's listed CDR3 is given. This rearrangement joins TRBV12-3 or TRBV12-4 to TRBJ1-6; the tabulated D call, TRBD1, remains unverified against the DNA. The CDR3 length equals 13 residues, ends included. The CDR3 sequence is CASLSAGDHPSTL.

In this sample, this clonotype turned up a few times. The chain recombines TRBV20-1 with TRBJ2-7, with TRBD1 matching over 9 bases. Trimming removed 5 bases from V and 2 bases from J; junction bases left unmatched: 7. This CDR3 contains 14 residues. The germline CDR1 and CDR2 sequences are DFQATT and SNEGSKA (reference sequence). This CDR3 reads CSAGDRVSPYEQYF. CDR3 sequence (DNA): TGCAGTGCTGGGGACAGGGTTTCCCCCTACGAGCAGTACTTC.

V is TRBV7-3 and J is TRBJ2-5, with 7 bases lining up with TRBD1. CDR1 is SGHTA and CDR2 is FQGTGA in the germline V gene. The CDR3 sequence is 14 residues long. Losses at the gene ends were 0 bases for V and 2 bases for J; bases not matched to a gene: 0. The CDR3 protein is CASSLTGQQETQYF. The CDR3 DNA sequence: TGTGCCAGCAGCTTAACGGGACAGCAAGAGACCCAGTACTTC. Based on the CDR3 plus reference TRBV7-3 and TRBJ2-5, the full variable domain is GAGVSQTPSNKVTEKGKYVELRCDPISGHTALYWYRQSLGQGPEFLIYFQGTGAADDSGLPNDRFFAVRPEGSVSTLKIQRTERGDSAVYLCASSLTGQQETQYFGPGTRLLVL.

In this sample, this clonotype turned up a few times. The rearrangement joins TRBV2 to TRBJ2-7; D is perhaps TRBD1 (6 bases). Trimming removed 7 bases at V and 3 bases at J, with 13 bases between. The CDR3 contains 13 residues. Germline values: CDR1 SNHLY, CDR2 FYNNEI. Here the CDR3 DNA reads TGTGCCAGCACCCGGGACAAACTCTACGAGCAGTACTTC. It encodes CASTRDKLYEQYF.

This clonotype was seen repeatedly, ten times or more. The V gene is TRBV6-6, the J gene TRBJ1-6, with D unresolved. This CDR3 is built from 13 residues. Trimming stripped 5 bases from V and 6 bases from J, with 8 bases between. CDR1 is MNHNY and CDR2 is SVGAGI in the germline V gene (reference sequence). Here the CDR3 DNA reads TGTGCCAGCAGTGACGGGCTTAATTCACCCCTCCACTTT. Translated, it gives CASSDGLNSPLHF.

This clonotype was found once. V gene TRBV20-1 combines with J gene TRBJ1-5; weak D call: TRBD1 (5 bases). The CDR3 loop spans 11 amino acids. Trimming took off 7 bases at V and 4 bases at J, with 8 bases between the two ends. CDR1 DFQATT and CDR2 SNEGSKA come from the germline V gene (reference sequence). CDR3 coding DNA: TGCAGTGTTGGGGGTAATCAGCCCCAGCATTTT. Residues: CSVGGNQPQHF.